This T cell receptor (beta chain) is drawn from a study of blood T cell repertoires in COVID-19. On the study more broadly: PBMCs, B-cell-depleted T cells, or T cells were the source of the cDNA or gDNA that made up the material.

In the source study's methods: How many nucleated cells were present was estimated from reference gene primer amplification. Data came from immunoSEQ multiplex PCR; TCRdb stores just in-frame clones and leaves some out. That table is the source of V, J and clone size, and D and trimming were worked out from the DNA. The table records tens of thousands of clones, 60% to 85% of them present only once. This CDR3 has 13 residues. The germline V gene has CDR1 MNHEY and CDR2 SVGAGI. V lost 8 bases to trimming and J lost 4 bases; unmatched junction nucleotides: 0. The sample comprised peripheral blood. J is TRBJ2-2 and V is TRBV6-5; 11 bases agree with TRBD2. This receptor was taken from an elderly woman with acute or convalescent COVID-19. CDR3 residues: CASGLAGTGELFF. The CDR3 DNA is TGTGCCAGCGGACTAGCGGGCACCGGGGAGCTGTTTTTT.